These 10 T cell receptor beta chains were sequenced from one sample in a study of cytomegalovirus exposure and HLA in healthy donors. Clones were sequenced by immunoSEQ multiplex PCR, and TCRdb holds only the in-frame ones, with some missing. In the table there are about 78,000 clones, almost 97% of which are singletons. Sequenced material: PBMCs. The receptors were sampled from a man in his late teens or twenties in good health and CMV-seropositive.

The gene calls are TRBV6-6 and TRBJ1-3; no reliable D call. From germline, CDR1 is MNHNY and CDR2 SVGAGI (reference sequence). CDR3 size: 16 residues. V was cut by 2 bases and J by 0 bases, with 11 bases left in between. CDR3 region: CASSYLAGRSGNTIYF. The CDR3 coding sequence is TGTGCCAGCAGTTACCTGGCAGGCCGCTCTGGAAACACCATATATTTT.

This CDR3 is CASSLDRGYEQYF. CDR3 bases: TGTGCCAGCAGCTTAGACAGGGGTTACGAGCAGTACTTC. The chain combines TRBV7-2 with TRBJ2-7; 7 bases agree with TRBD1. The CDR3 has 13 residues. V was pared by 1 base and J by 4 bases, with 1 base of the junction left unmatched. Germline assignment: CDR1 SGHTA and CDR2 FQGNSA.

The chain couples TRBV5-1 to TRBJ1-5; 7 nucleotides line up with TRBD1. There are 15 residues in the CDR3. With 4 bases clipped from V and 7 bases from J, the junction kept 11 bases outside the gene matches. The germline V gene encodes CDR1 SGHRS and CDR2 YFSETQ. This CDR3 reads CASSPISRGDQPQHF. For the CDR3, the DNA is TGCGCCAGCAGCCCCATCTCCAGGGGGGACCAGCCCCAGCATTTT.

This clone was counted between two and nine times. J is TRBJ2-2 and V is TRBV11-3; possible D gene TRBD2, 5 bases. V was clipped by 4 bases and J by 6 bases, with 15 bases between them. CDR1 is SGHNT, CDR2 YENEEA, per germline. This CDR3 is built from 15 residues. DNA of the CDR3: TGTGCCAGCAGCTACGGGGTCGGGCGGGCCGGGGAGCTGTTTTTT. It codes for CASSYGVGRAGELFF.

The chain couples TRBV29-1 to TRBJ1-1, with D hard to call. The CDR3 spans 10 residues. Germline V gives CDR1 SQVTM, CDR2 ANQGSEA. The V gene lost 5 bases and the J gene lost 4 bases, with 5 bases spanning the gap. DNA of the CDR3: TGCAGCGTTTACAGCACTGAAGCTTTCTTT. Its protein is CSVYSTEAFF.

The J gene is TRBJ2-3, the V gene TRBV6-5; 8 bases line up with TRBD2. The V segment lost 6 bases and the J segment 4 bases; nucleotides outside the gene matches: 9. Germline-derived CDR1 and CDR2 are MNHEY and SVGAGI. The CDR3 extends over 15 amino acids. CDR3 sequence (DNA): TGTGCCAGCAGCCGACCGGGACTAGAGTCAGATACGCAGTATTTT. It is translated as CASSRPGLESDTQYF.

The chain employs TRBV5-1 and TRBJ2-1, with D possibly matching TRBD2 (7 bases). CDR1 is SGHRS, CDR2 YFSETQ, per germline. CDR3 size: 15 residues. Between the trimmed V and J ends, which lost 4 bases and 0 bases, there was a span of 11 bases. CDR3 bases: TGCGCCAGCAGCCGCGGGGGCTTCTCCTACAATGAGCAGTTCTTC. Its translation is CASSRGGFSYNEQFF.

This clone came up once. The rearrangement joins TRBV13 to TRBJ1-1, with TRBD1 as a possible D gene (5 bases). The CDR3 consists of 15 residues. The germline CDR1 and CDR2 sequences are PRHDT and FYEKMQ (reference sequence). Trimming left V 5 bases short and J 11 bases short, with 24 bases between. CDR3 sequence (DNA): TGTGCCAGCAGCCCGACGGGGGGAGGCATGAGTCGGGCTTTCTTT. The encoded protein is CASSPTGGGMSRAFF.

V usage is TRBV28 and J usage is TRBJ1-5; 9 nucleotides line up with TRBD1. From germline, CDR1 is MDHEN and CDR2 SYDVKM. Losses at the gene ends were 2 bases for V and 0 bases for J; bases not matched to a gene: 8. The CDR3 totals 18 residues. This chain's CDR3 is CASSLRTGVGYSNQPQHF. CDR3 DNA: TGTGCCAGCAGTTTAAGGACAGGGGTCGGATATAGCAATCAGCCCCAGCATTTT.

This chain joins TRBV29-1 and TRBJ2-1; 8 positions agree with TRBD2. Germline-derived CDR1 and CDR2 are SQVTM and ANQGSEA. The CDR3 loop spans 15 amino acids. With 1 base clipped from V and 7 bases from J, the junction kept 9 bases outside the gene matches. The CDR3 loop reads CSVEVGTSRINEQFF. The CDR3 region has the DNA TGCAGCGTTGAAGTAGGGACTAGTAGAATAAATGAGCAGTTCTTC.